The following is a T cell receptor beta chain sequence with its context. Antigen specificity is unknown. Ahead of sequencing, the ViraFEST assay grew antigen-specific CD4+ T cells using viral peptide pools. Subsequent to less than twelve days of culture, CD4+ T cells were isolated. The person acquired a PCR-confirmed SARS-CoV-2 infection between March and December 2020. Here immunoSEQ multiplex PCR was the method, and the copy in TCRdb shows in-frame clones only, minus some. The sample consists of around 49,000 clones, roughly 70% of them appearing once. This CDR3 is 15 amino acids long. The germline V gene has CDR1 DFQATT and CDR2 SNEGSKA (reference sequence). Germline trimming cut 3 bases from V and 5 bases from J; bases unmatched to any gene: 11. This record comes from a study of vaccination effects on CD4 cells after COVID-19.

The receptor was derived from a human donor who had a prior SARS-CoV-2 infection. The sequencing used CD4+ T cells from PBMCs cultured with a peptide pool, collected before COVID-19 vaccination. The gene calls are TRBV20-1 and TRBJ2-5, with 8 nucleotides matching TRBD1. This CDR3 is CSASDHRGDGETQYF. The DNA of the CDR3 is TGCAGTGCTAGTGACCACAGGGGGGACGGGGAGACCCAGTACTTC.